Shown below are 21 T cell receptor beta chains from a single sample sequenced in a study of shared clonotypes between healthy human individuals (TCRdb year 2020). The library was generated by the immunoSEQ multiplex PCR assay. TCRdb re-hosts the immuneACCESS table, in-frame sequences only. Its copies lack some clones; in the studies checked, an unresolved V gene accounts for under half of them, and the cause for the rest is not known. This sample comprises approximately 720,000 clones, 60% to 80% of them detected only once. Under 2% of the sample is in the top ten clones. Sequencing was done on a sample of memory CD4+ T cells sorted from blood. This sample's cell subset or site label indicates: CD45RA-negative fraction. The origin of the receptors is a woman in her thirties in good health.

This clone was seen a handful of times. The chain links TRBV28 to TRBJ1-2; D unresolved. Germline assignment: CDR1 MDHEN and CDR2 SYDVKM. The CDR3 loop spans 13 amino acids. V lost 6 bases to trimming and J lost 10 bases, with 18 bases between them. The CDR3 sequence: CASSLTTPVDYTF. The CDR3, as DNA: TGTGCCAGCAGCCTGACGACTCCGGTGGACTACACCTTC.

The J gene is TRBJ2-1, the V gene TRBV4-1; no clear D. The V end lost 4 bases, the J end lost 4 bases, and 23 bases lay between the germline ends. The CDR3 contains 18 residues. In germline, CDR1 is MGHRA, CDR2 YSYEKL. The CDR3 loop reads CASSPEDGLVPSYNEQFF. The CDR3 DNA sequence: TGCGCCAGCAGCCCTGAAGATGGGCTAGTCCCTTCTTACAATGAGCAGTTCTTC.

This chain joins TRBV5-6 and TRBJ1-2; 7 bases line up with TRBD1. CDR1 and CDR2 (germline): SGHDT, YYEEEE. The CDR3 consists of 14 residues. Germline trimming cut 4 bases from V and 6 bases from J; bases unmatched to any gene: 9. The chain's CDR3 is CASSLRGGADGYTF. Written as DNA, the CDR3 is TGTGCCAGCAGCCTTAGAGGGGGCGCGGATGGCTACACCTTC.

V gene TRBV27 combines with J gene TRBJ1-4; D is perhaps TRBD1 (6 bases). Germline loops: CDR1 MNHEY, CDR2 SMNVEV (reference sequence). The CDR3 is 15 residues long. The V end lost 5 bases, the J end lost 4 bases, and 14 bases lay between the germline ends. CDR3 region: CASSRDRSRNEKLFF. The CDR3 DNA reads as TGTGCCAGCAGTCGAGACAGGAGCCGTAATGAAAAACTGTTTTTT.

This clone came up a few times. The V gene is TRBV28, the J gene TRBJ1-5; no clear D gene. The germline V gene encodes CDR1 MDHEN and CDR2 SYDVKM. CDR3 size: 11 residues. V lost 6 bases and J lost 5, with 5 bases in between. Here the CDR3 reads CASRRDQPQHF. The DNA of the CDR3 is TGTGCCAGCAGGAGGGATCAGCCCCAGCATTTT.

This sequence joins TRBV28 and TRBJ1-1, with D possibly being TRBD1 (6 bases). Trimming pared 5 bases from V and 5 bases from J, leaving 18 bases between. Germline V gene lookup returns CDR1 MDHEN and CDR2 SYDVKM. This CDR3 comprises 15 residues. CDR3 nucleotides: TGTGCCAGCAGTCCACAGGGAATAGGACGAACTGAAGCTTTCTTT. Its translation: CASSPQGIGRTEAFF.

The chain combines TRBV27 with TRBJ2-2; D unresolved. The CDR3 totals 14 residues. Trimming cost V 6 bases and J 4 bases, with 12 bases left between them. Per germline, CDR1 MNHEY and CDR2 SMNVEV (reference sequence). The CDR3 loop reads CASSERLTTGELFF. The DNA of the CDR3 is TGTGCCAGCAGCGAGCGACTGACCACCGGGGAGCTGTTTTTT.

The chain couples TRBV11-2 to TRBJ2-5; TRBD1 aligns across 8 bases. Germline assignment: CDR1 SGHAT and CDR2 FQNNGV. The J segment lost 5 bases and the V segment lost 3 bases, leaving 2 bases of the junction unmatched. There are 13 residues in the CDR3. The CDR3 loop reads CASSFRQGETQYF. The CDR3 DNA is TGTGCCAGCAGCTTCCGACAGGGGGAGACCCAGTACTTC. Full variable domain (missing parts from reference TRBV11-2 and TRBJ2-5): EAGVAQSPRYKIIEKRQSVAFWCNPISGHATLYWYQQILGQGPKLLIQFQNNGVVDDSQLPKDRFSAERLKGVDSTLKIQPAKLEDSAVYLCASSFRQGETQYFGPGTRLLVL.

A few counts support this clone. The chain carries TRBV7-9 and TRBJ1-4; 8 bases map to TRBD1. V lost 4 bases, J lost 5 bases, and 3 bases stayed unmatched. CDR1 is SEHNR, CDR2 FQNEAQ, per germline (reference sequence). The CDR3 covers 14 residues. CDR3 sequence reads: CASSSDRVNEKLFF. In nucleotides, the CDR3 is TGTGCCAGCAGCTCGGACAGGGTCAATGAAAAACTGTTTTTT.

This clone was observed at least ten times. V and J are TRBV7-8 and TRBJ2-7, with D possibly TRBD1 on 6 matching bases. Germline loops: CDR1 SGHVS, CDR2 FQNEAQ. V was trimmed by 3 bases and J by 3 bases, leaving 12 bases between them. This CDR3 has 14 amino acids. CDR3 loop: CASSLGTRDYEQYF. DNA for the CDR3: TGTGCCAGCAGCTTGGGGACACGAGACTACGAGCAGTACTTC.

There are a few counts of this clone. The J gene is TRBJ1-1, the V gene TRBV5-1, with TRBD1 as a possible D gene (5 bases). The CDR3 has 13 amino acids. Trimming removed 2 bases at V and 5 bases at J, with 10 bases between. CDR1 and CDR2 (germline): SGHRS, YFSETQ. CDR3 sequence reads: CASSFGGGTEAFF. CDR3 bases: TGCGCCAGCAGCTTCGGTGGGGGAACTGAAGCTTTCTTT.

The rearrangement links TRBV28 to TRBJ1-2, with 7 bases aligning to TRBD1. There are 13 residues in the CDR3. The germline V gene has CDR1 MDHEN and CDR2 SYDVKM. V shed 5 bases, J shed 4 bases, and the junction held 4 bases outside the gene matches. The CDR3 region is CASSADRAYGYTF. The CDR3 bases are TGTGCCAGCAGTGCCGACAGGGCCTATGGCTACACCTTC.

The chain carries TRBV4-2 and TRBJ2-3; D may be TRBD1 (5 bases). From germline, CDR1 is LGHNA and CDR2 YNFKEQ. V dropped 5 bases and J dropped 4 bases, with 10 bases sitting between them. The CDR3 is made up of 13 amino acids. The CDR3 sequence: CASSLQGADTQYF. CDR3 coding DNA: TGTGCCAGCAGCTTGCAAGGGGCAGATACGCAGTATTTT.

The chain employs TRBV28 and TRBJ1-5; weak D call: TRBD1 (6 bases). This CDR3 has 15 residues. Per the germline V gene, CDR1 is MDHEN and CDR2 is SYDVKM. Trimming took 5 bases from V and 0 from J, leaving 11 bases between them. The CDR3 DNA reads TGTGCCAGCAGTCCACAGGGTTTTAGCAATCAGCCCCAGCATTTT. Its protein is CASSPQGFSNQPQHF.

This clone was picked up many times. The same CDR3 also results from other DNA sequences found in this sample. V is TRBV5-1 and J is TRBJ2-2; D possibly corresponds to TRBD1 (5 bases). This CDR3 has 15 amino acids. Deletions cut 1 base from V and 2 bases from J, with 9 bases between. Germline values: CDR1 SGHRS, CDR2 YFSETQ. The CDR3 loop is CASSLQQANTGELFF. The CDR3, as DNA: TGCGCCAGCAGCTTGCAACAGGCCAACACCGGGGAGCTGTTTTTT.

Ten or more counts support this clone. The rearrangement joins TRBV10-3 to TRBJ1-2; possible D gene TRBD1, 5 bases. CDR3 length equals 12 residues. V was cut by 4 bases and J by 3 bases, with 6 bases left in between. CDR1 is ENHRY, CDR2 SYGVKD, per germline. This CDR3 is CAISGGDYGYTF. The CDR3 DNA is TGTGCCATCAGTGGGGGGGACTATGGCTACACCTTC.

This clone has only a few counts. The chain employs TRBV28 and TRBJ1-3; D is undetermined. The V end lost 5 bases, the J end lost 4 bases, and 15 bases lay between the germline ends. This CDR3 comprises 15 residues. Per germline, CDR1 MDHEN and CDR2 SYDVKM. CDR3 sequence (DNA): TGTGCCAGCAGTCTTTCCACCATGGGGGGAAACACCATATATTTT. As protein: CASSLSTMGGNTIYF.

This sequence joins TRBV5-1 and TRBJ2-2, with TRBD1 matching 7 bases. J gave up 4 bases and V 4 bases, and 7 bases lay outside the gene matches. Germline-derived CDR1 and CDR2 are SGHRS and YFSETQ. The CDR3 is 15 amino acids. CDR3 nucleotides: TGCGCCAGCAGCCCGACGAGGGGGCCCACCGGGGAGCTGTTTTTT. It codes for CASSPTRGPTGELFF. Supplemented by reference TRBV5-1 and TRBJ2-2, the full variable domain reads KAGVTQTPRYLIKTRGQQVTLSCSPISGHRSVSWYQQTPGQGLQFLFEYFSETQRNKGNFPGRFSGRQFSNSRSEMNVSTLELGDSALYLCASSPTRGPTGELFFGEGSRLTVL.

This chain uses TRBV18 with TRBJ1-1; no definite D call. This CDR3 has 13 residues. V lost 2 bases, J lost 2 bases, and 6 bases lay in between. Germline V gene data show CDR1 as KGHSH and CDR2 as LQKENI. The CDR3 loop reads CASSPSANTEAFF. CDR3 sequence (DNA): TGTGCCAGCTCACCATCGGCAAACACTGAAGCTTTCTTT. The full variable domain, its missing parts supplied by reference TRBV18 and TRBJ1-1, is NAGVMQNPRHLVRRRGQEARLRCSPMKGHSHVYWYRQLPEEGLKFMVYLQKENIIDESGMPKERFSAEFPKEGPSILRIQQVVRGDSAAYFCASSPSANTEAFFGQGTRLTVV.

The sample holds a few counts of this clone. The chain links TRBV4-1 to TRBJ2-7; TRBD2 matches 7 bases. CDR3 size: 15 residues. The germline V gene encodes CDR1 MGHRA and CDR2 YSYEKL. V shed 4 bases, J shed 2 bases, and the junction held 8 bases outside the gene matches. This chain's CDR3 is CASSPRLAEAYEQYF. The CDR3 nucleotides read TGCGCCAGCAGCCCTAGACTAGCAGAGGCCTACGAGCAGTACTTC.

This chain uses TRBV19 with TRBJ2-3; 9 bases match TRBD2. V lost 8 bases, J lost 4 bases, and 7 bases stayed unmatched. The V gene's germline CDR1 is LNHDA and CDR2 SQIVND (reference sequence). The CDR3 spans 14 residues. CDR3 region: CASSLTSGPDTQYF. Written as DNA, the CDR3 is TGTGCCAGTTCCCTGACTAGCGGTCCAGATACGCAGTATTTT.